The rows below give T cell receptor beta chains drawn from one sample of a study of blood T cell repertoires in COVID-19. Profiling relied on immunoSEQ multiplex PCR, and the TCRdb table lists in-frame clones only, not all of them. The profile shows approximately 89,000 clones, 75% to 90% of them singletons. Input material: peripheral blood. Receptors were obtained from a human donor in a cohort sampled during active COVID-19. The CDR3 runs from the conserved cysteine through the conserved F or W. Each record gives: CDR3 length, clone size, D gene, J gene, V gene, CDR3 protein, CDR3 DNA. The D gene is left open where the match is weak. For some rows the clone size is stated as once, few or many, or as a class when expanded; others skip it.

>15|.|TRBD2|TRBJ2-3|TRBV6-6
CASSSLAGGLNTQYF
TGTGCCAGCAGCTCACTAGCGGGAGGACTAAATACGCAGTATTTT
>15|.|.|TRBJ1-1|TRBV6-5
CASTRDLTENTEAFF
TGTGCCAGCACCAGAGATTTGACAGAGAACACTGAAGCTTTCTTT
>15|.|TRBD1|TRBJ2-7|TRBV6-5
CASTRHRGQTYEQYF
TGTGCCAGCACACGGCACAGGGGACAAACTTACGAGCAGTACTTC
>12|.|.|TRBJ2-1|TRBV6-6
CASSYEGTREFF
TGTGCCAGCAGTTACGAGGGGACAAGGGAGTTCTTC
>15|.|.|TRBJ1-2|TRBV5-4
CASSPNTQATYGYTF
TGTGCCAGCAGCCCGAATACACAGGCCACATATGGCTACACCTTC
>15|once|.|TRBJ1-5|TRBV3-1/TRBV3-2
CASSQDAGVLQPQHF
TGTGCCAGCAGCCAAGATGCGGGGGTTCTTCAGCCCCAGCATTTT
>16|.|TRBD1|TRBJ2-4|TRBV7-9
CASSRYRGLAKNIQYF
TGTGCCAGCAGCCGATACAGGGGGCTTGCCAAAAACATTCAGTACTTC
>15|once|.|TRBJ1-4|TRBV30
CAWSAAADINEKLFF
TGTGCCTGGAGCGCCGCGGCAGATATTAATGAAAAACTGTTTTTT
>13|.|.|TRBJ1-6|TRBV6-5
CASRQEANSPLHF
TGTGCCAGCCGGCAGGAGGCTAATTCACCCCTCCACTTT
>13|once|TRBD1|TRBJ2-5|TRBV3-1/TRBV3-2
CASSQGQGGTQYF
TGTGCCAGCAGCCAAGGACAGGGGGGGACCCAGTACTTC
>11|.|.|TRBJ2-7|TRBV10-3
CAISQTYEQYF
TGTGCCATCAGTCAGACCTACGAGCAGTACTTC
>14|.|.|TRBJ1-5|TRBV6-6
CASSPPGDGQPQHF
TGTGCCAGCAGTCCACCAGGGGATGGACAGCCCCAGCATTTT
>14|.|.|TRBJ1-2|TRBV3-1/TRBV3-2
CASSQDGGNYGYTF
TGTGCCAGCAGCCAAGACGGAGGGAACTATGGCTACACCTTC
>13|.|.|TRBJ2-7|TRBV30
CAWRFRGRDEQYF
TGTGCCTGGAGATTCAGGGGACGGGACGAGCAGTACTTC
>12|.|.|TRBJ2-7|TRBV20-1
CSASFPRYEQYF
TGCAGTGCTAGTTTCCCCCGTTACGAGCAGTACTTC
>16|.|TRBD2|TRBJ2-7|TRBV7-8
CASSLGGLAGAYEQYF
TGTGCCAGCAGCTTAGGCGGACTAGCGGGGGCCTACGAGCAGTACTTC
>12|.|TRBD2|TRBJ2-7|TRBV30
CAWSVRGGGQYF
TGTGCCTGGAGTGTACGGGGGGGCGGGCAGTACTTC
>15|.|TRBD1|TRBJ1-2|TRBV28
CASSPTGITLRGYTF
TGTGCCAGCAGTCCGACAGGGATCACGTTGCGTGGCTACACCTTC
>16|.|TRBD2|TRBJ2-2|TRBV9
CASSVGGLANTGELFF
TGTGCCAGCAGCGTAGGGGGACTAGCGAACACCGGGGAGCTGTTTTTT
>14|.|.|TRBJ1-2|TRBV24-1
CATSGQGAPMKYTF
TGTGCCACCAGTGGGCAGGGCGCCCCGATGAAGTACACCTTC
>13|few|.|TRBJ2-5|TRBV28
CASSLSLQGTQYF
TGTGCCAGCAGTTTATCCCTCCAGGGGACCCAGTACTTC
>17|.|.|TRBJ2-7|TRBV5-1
CASRKVGVPTTDYEQYF
TGCGCCAGCAGAAAGGTGGGAGTCCCCACTACTGACTACGAGCAGTACTTC
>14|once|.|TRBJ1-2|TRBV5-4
CASSQGSVPYGYTF
TGTGCCAGCAGTCAGGGGTCTGTGCCTTATGGCTACACCTTC
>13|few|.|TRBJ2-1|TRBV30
CAWSPTQGYEQFF
TGTGCCTGGAGTCCCACTCAGGGGTATGAGCAGTTCTTC
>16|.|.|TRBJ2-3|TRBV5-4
CASSLRLAASTDTQYF
TGTGCCAGCAGCTTGAGGCTAGCAGCCTCCACAGATACGCAGTATTTT
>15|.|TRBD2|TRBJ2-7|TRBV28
CASSSASGDYYEQYF
TGTGCCAGCAGTTCGGCTAGCGGGGACTACTACGAGCAGTACTTC
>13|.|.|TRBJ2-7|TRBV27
CASSEDSSHWGYF
TGTGCCAGCAGTGAGGACAGTAGTCATTGGGGGTACTTC
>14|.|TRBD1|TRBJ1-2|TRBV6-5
CASRRTGAREGYTF
TGTGCCAGCAGAAGGACAGGGGCGAGAGAAGGCTACACCTTC
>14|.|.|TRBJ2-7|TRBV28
CASSSPEGSYEQYF
TGTGCCAGCAGTTCCCCCGAGGGATCCTACGAGCAGTACTTC
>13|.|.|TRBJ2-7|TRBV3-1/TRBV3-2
CASREQGRDEQYF
TGTGCCAGCAGAGAACAGGGAAGGGACGAGCAGTACTTC
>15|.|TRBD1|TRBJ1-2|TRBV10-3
CATNDRQGGNYGYTF
TGTGCCACCAATGATAGACAGGGCGGAAACTATGGCTACACCTTC
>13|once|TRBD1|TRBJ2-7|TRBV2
CASSKDRGYEQYF
TGTGCCAGCAGTAAGGACAGGGGCTACGAGCAGTACTTC
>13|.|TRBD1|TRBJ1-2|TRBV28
CASNRGRFYGYTF
TGTGCCAGCAATAGGGGGCGCTTCTATGGCTACACCTTC
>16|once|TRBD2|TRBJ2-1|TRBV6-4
CASSEITSGSCYEQFF
TGTGCCAGCAGTGAAATAACTAGCGGGAGCTGCTATGAGCAGTTCTTC
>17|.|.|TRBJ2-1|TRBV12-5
CASGLVLGGANYNEQFF
TGTGCTAGTGGTTTGGTACTAGGCGGGGCAAACTACAATGAGCAGTTCTTC
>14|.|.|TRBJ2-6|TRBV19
CAGPDGSGANVLTF
TGTGCCGGGCCAGACGGCTCTGGGGCCAACGTCCTGACTTTC
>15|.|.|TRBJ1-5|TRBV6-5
CASRDRTHSNQPQHF
TGTGCCAGCAGAGACAGGACACATAGCAATCAGCCCCAGCATTTT
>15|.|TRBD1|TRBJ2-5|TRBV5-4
CASSLGGTGGETQYF
TGTGCCAGCAGCTTGGGGGGGACAGGGGGAGAGACCCAGTACTTC
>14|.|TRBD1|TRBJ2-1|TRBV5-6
CATAQGQGYNEQFF
TGTGCCACCGCCCAAGGACAGGGATACAATGAGCAGTTCTTC
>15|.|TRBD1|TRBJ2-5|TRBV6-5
CASSYSRDRKETQYF
TGTGCCAGCAGTTACTCCCGGGACAGAAAAGAGACCCAGTACTTC
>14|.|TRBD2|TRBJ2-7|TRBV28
CASTSAGGPYEQYF
TGTGCCAGCACCTCAGCGGGAGGGCCCTACGAGCAGTACTTC